This is a list of T cell receptor beta chains from one sample in a study of shared clonotypes between healthy human individuals. TCRdb's copy holds only in-frame clones and misses some; the assay was immunoSEQ multiplex PCR. Of over 300,000 clones in the sample, 87% were seen once. Sample: memory CD8+ T cells sorted from blood. The receptor set was obtained from a man aged 18 to 29 in good health. Each CDR3 is given without its conserved first and last residue. Clone size is not always given. Where it is, it says once, few, many or a class for expanded clones.

V	J	size	CDR3
TRBV6-1	TRBJ2-7	NA	ASSARNRVYEQY
TRBV4-1	TRBJ1-1	once	ASSLGQMNTEAF
TRBV6-1	TRBJ1-6	NA	ASSDFQDINSPLH
TRBV19	TRBJ2-7	NA	ASSPLGGTYEQY
TRBV10-2	TRBJ2-2	NA	ASSESKLGELF
TRBV6-1	TRBJ2-7	NA	ASSAIHVSSYEQY
TRBV6-5	TRBJ2-7	once	ASSYSLAGGFYEQY
TRBV5-1	TRBJ2-7	NA	ASSEGTGYYEQY
TRBV27	TRBJ2-7	NA	ASSVQGAYEQY
TRBV29-1	TRBJ2-1	few	SVEDDSPGEF
TRBV20-1	TRBJ2-7	NA	SATEYYEQY
TRBV19	TRBJ2-5	NA	ASSIADSARETQY
TRBV11-2	TRBJ1-4	NA	ASTHTFSTTNEKLF
TRBV27	TRBJ1-5	NA	ASSPGTPNQPQH
TRBV4-2	TRBJ2-2	NA	ASSPKHGGTGELF
TRBV5-1	TRBJ2-1	NA	ASSLGGGPYNEQF
TRBV6-5	TRBJ2-7	NA	ASSPSSYEQY
TRBV27	TRBJ2-7	once	ASMGQGDEQY
TRBV29-1	TRBJ2-1	NA	SVGGQSGNEQF